Listed below are T cell receptor beta chains from one sample, sequenced in a study of T cells after yellow fever vaccination. MiXCR, applied by TCRdb to the 5' RACE reads, yields one record per CDR3 protein. Of 500,000 to 650,000 distinct CDR3 sequences listed, approximately 13% were seen once; the top ten hold approximately 15%. Sequencing was performed on PBMCs, taken on the day of the yellow fever booster vaccination. The origin of the receptors is a man in his thirties or forties who received the YFV17D yellow fever vaccine. CDR3s leave out the opening cysteine and the closing phenylalanine or tryptophan.

v_call	j_call	cdr3_aa
TRBV5-1	TRBJ2-1	ASSLATPYNEQF
TRBV27	TRBJ1-1	ASSLSWVGGTEAF
TRBV30	TRBJ2-7	AWSATRRPPYEQY
TRBV29-1	TRBJ2-5	SVSGTDEETQY
TRBV7-2	TRBJ2-7	ASSFPTYEQY
TRBV5-1	TRBJ1-1	ASSLKSAAENTEAF
TRBV20-1	TRBJ2-7	SSITGLPYEQY
TRBV20-1	TRBJ2-7	SARGDLAGGPGQY
TRBV11-1	TRBJ2-7	ASSLWTSDLEEQY
TRBV5-6	TRBJ1-2	ASNLGQGDYGYT
TRBV20-1	TRBJ2-1	SASSGRNYNEQF
TRBV9	TRBJ2-5	ASSVDPRAQETQY
TRBV12-3/TRBV12-4	TRBJ2-5	ASSEDMYQETQY
TRBV29-1	TRBJ2-1	SVETNGNEQF
TRBV12-3/TRBV12-4	TRBJ1-5	ASRPSGPQNQPQH
TRBV7-2	TRBJ1-1	ASGRQTEAF
TRBV5-1	TRBJ2-5	ASRTPSGQETQY
TRBV20-1	TRBJ2-1	SALGPQRVYEQF
TRBV18	TRBJ2-3	ASSPRVQDTQY
TRBV4-1	TRBJ2-1	ASSQDPGVATYNEQF
TRBV20-1	TRBJ2-1	SARGLSSYNEQF
TRBV10-2	TRBJ2-7	ASSDLNRQGRYEQY
TRBV27	TRBJ2-5	ASSFRGRGQETQY
TRBV9	TRBJ2-1	ASSETRNYNEQF
TRBV28	TRBJ2-7	ASSRRDTAYEQY
TRBV15	TRBJ2-2	ATSRDFRQGGTGELF
TRBV20-1	TRBJ2-7	SARSTGAGEQY
TRBV20-1	TRBJ2-5	SARDAGGATQY
TRBV7-9	TRBJ2-1	ASSLGHSGEQF
TRBV20-1	TRBJ2-7	SARDRGAGGDEQY
TRBV20-1	TRBJ2-7	SPARGPDEQY
TRBV11-3	TRBJ1-6	ASSLDVTSPLH
TRBV5-1	TRBJ2-1	ASSAAGTSGSGEQF
TRBV7-6	TRBJ2-6	ASSVQPGANVLT
TRBV10-3	TRBJ2-1	AINPGRSYNEQF
TRBV2	TRBJ2-7	ASSGGAEQY
TRBV12-3/TRBV12-4	TRBJ2-7	ASSGGGYEQH
TRBV6-1	TRBJ1-4	ATAIRSNEKLF
TRBV7-2	TRBJ2-3	ASSKPGGGTDTQY
TRBV20-1	TRBJ2-5	SVYSSGGLQETQY
TRBV12-3/TRBV12-4	TRBJ2-7	ASSPSQSYEQY
TRBV4-2	TRBJ2-6	ASSRPGSSGANVLT
TRBV6-6	TRBJ2-1	ASSQWYEQF
TRBV2	TRBJ2-7	ASSDTPSEQY
TRBV5-1	TRBJ2-7	ASSNDRASEQY
TRBV5-1	TRBJ1-2	ASSQGQWGRNNYGYT